These 16 T cell receptor beta chains were sequenced from one sample in a study of blood T cell repertoires in COVID-19. TCRdb keeps only in-frame clones here, not all; method: immunoSEQ multiplex PCR. This sample carries a few hundred thousand clones, roughly four fifths of them seen once, and the ten largest clones take about 9%. The sequenced sample was PBMCs or T cells enriched from blood (not recorded which). The receptors stem from a man aged 35-49 years who had recovered from COVID-19.

The chain has TRBV11-2 and TRBJ1-1; 8 bases are a match to TRBD1. In germline, CDR1 is SGHAT, CDR2 FQNNGV. The CDR3 covers 18 residues. V was clipped by 2 bases and J by 5 bases; unmatched bases: 16. The CDR3 is CASSLRSTGQGLGTEAFF. The CDR3 DNA reads TGTGCCAGCAGCTTACGCTCAACTGGACAGGGTTTGGGTACTGAAGCTTTCTTT.

The V gene is TRBV5-1, the J gene TRBJ2-1; 7 positions agree with TRBD2. CDR3 length equals 15 residues. CDR1 and CDR2 from the germline V gene are SGHRS and YFSETQ. The V and J ends lost 0 bases and 8 bases, in that order; junction bases with no gene match: 8. The CDR3 DNA follows: TGCGCCAGCAGCTTGGACCCAGCGGGACCCGATGAGCAGTTCTTC. Residues: CASSLDPAGPDEQFF.

The chain employs TRBV7-9 and TRBJ1-2; D remains ambiguous. Germline loops: CDR1 SEHNR, CDR2 FQNEAQ (reference sequence). V lost 1 base and J 0 bases, leaving 6 bases between the germline ends. The CDR3 loop spans 14 amino acids. The CDR3 coding sequence is TGTGCCAGCAGCTTAGGGGAGTCTAACTATGGCTACACCTTC. Its translation is CASSLGESNYGYTF. Full variable domain (remainder filled in from reference TRBV7-9 and TRBJ1-2): DTGVSQNPRHKITKRGQNVTFRCDPISEHNRLYWYRQTLGQGPEFLTYFQNEAQLEKSRLLSDRFSAERPKGSFSTLEIQRTEQGDSAMYLCASSLGESNYGYTFGSGTRLTVV.

The DNA of the CDR3 is TGTGCCGTCGGGTCCTTTAATGAAAAACTGTTTTTT. It yields the protein CAVGSFNEKLFF. The chain has TRBV2 and TRBJ1-4; no reliable D call. The CDR3 loop spans 12 amino acids. V lost 11 bases to trimming and J lost 4 bases, with 11 bases between them. From germline, CDR1 is SNHLY and CDR2 FYNNEI.

This sequence joins TRBV10-2 and TRBJ2-7, with 7 bases fitting TRBD1. CDR3 length equals 13 residues. V lost 0 bases to trimming and J lost 10 bases; unmatched junction nucleotides: 6. Germline lookup yields CDR1 WSHSY and CDR2 SAAADI. CDR3 coding DNA: TGCGCCAGCAGTGAGTCCGGAGACAGGGCTCAGTACTTC. Translation gives CASSESGDRAQYF.

The chain joins TRBV2 to TRBJ1-2; D unresolved. V was pared by 4 bases and J by 3 bases, with 9 bases between. The germline V gene has CDR1 SNHLY and CDR2 FYNNEI. This CDR3 contains 13 residues. CDR3 sequence: CASSATEYYGYTF. The CDR3 DNA follows: TGTGCCAGCAGTGCGACGGAGTACTATGGCTACACCTTC.

This clone was observed a single time. This chain links TRBV25-1 with TRBJ2-1, with TRBD2 identical over 7 bases. The CDR3 spans 16 residues. J gave up 2 bases and V 1 base, and 5 bases lay outside the gene matches. The germline V gene encodes CDR1 MGHDK and CDR2 SYGVNS. The DNA of the CDR3 is TGTGCCAGCAGTGAATTCAAGCGGGGACCCTACAATGAGCAGTTCTTC. Protein product: CASSEFKRGPYNEQFF.

CDR3 nucleotides: TGTGCCAGCAGTCCCGCACAGGGGATCACTGAAGCTTTCTTT. Its protein product is CASSPAQGITEAFF. The V gene is TRBV27, the J gene TRBJ1-1; 7 bases are shared with TRBD1. J gave up 4 bases and V 5 bases, and 7 bases lay outside the gene matches. CDR3 length equals 14 residues. Germline CDR1 is MNHEY and CDR2 is SMNVEV (reference sequence).

The V call is TRBV15, the J call TRBJ2-3; D is unresolved. V lost 3 bases, J lost 0 bases, and 10 bases lay in between. This CDR3 region has 15 residues. Germline lookup yields CDR1 LNHNV and CDR2 YYDKDF (reference sequence). The CDR3 coding sequence is TGTGCCACCAGCAGCGACATCTCTAGCACAGATACGCAGTATTTT. Its protein product is CATSSDISSTDTQYF.

V usage is TRBV5-6 and J usage is TRBJ1-1, with D uncertain. The CDR3 runs 15 residues. CDR1 is SGHDT, CDR2 YYEEEE, per germline. V dropped 0 bases and J dropped 1 base, with 10 bases sitting between them. The CDR3 DNA sequence: TGTGCCAGCAGCTTGGCCGTGGAGGCGAACACTGAAGCTTTCTTT. Translation gives CASSLAVEANTEAFF.

The chain joins TRBV4-1 to TRBJ1-3; no definite D call. Germline CDR1 is MGHRA and CDR2 is YSYEKL. The V gene lost 0 bases and the J gene lost 4 bases, with 13 bases spanning the gap. This CDR3 has 16 residues. CDR3: CASSQDSWAPGNTIYF. CDR3 in DNA: TGCGCCAGCAGCCAAGATTCTTGGGCGCCCGGAAACACCATATATTTT.

This clone was recorded a few times. V is TRBV6-2 or TRBV6-3 and J is TRBJ2-7; 7 bases are a match to TRBD1. The V and J ends lost 5 bases and 5 bases, in that order; junction bases with no gene match: 6. CDR1 and CDR2 from the germline V gene are MNHEY and SVGEGT. The CDR3 runs to 13 residues. The chain's CDR3 is CASSGQVPHEQYF. In DNA, the CDR3 is TGTGCCAGCAGTGGACAGGTCCCCCACGAGCAGTACTTC.

This chain uses TRBV6-5 with TRBJ2-2; 7 nucleotides match TRBD1. CDR3 length equals 15 residues. V trimming: 6 bases; J trimming: 5 bases; junction bases outside the gene matches: 9. Looked up from germline, CDR1 is MNHEY and CDR2 is SVGAGI. CDR3 loop: CASRFDRAPTGELFF. CDR3 in DNA: TGTGCCAGCAGATTTGACAGGGCCCCTACCGGGGAGCTGTTTTTT.

The CDR3 sequence is CASSLEQGEPLNTIYF. CDR3 nucleotides: TGCGCCAGCAGCTTGGAACAGGGGGAGCCCTTAAACACCATATATTTT. The chain employs TRBV5-1 and TRBJ1-3; 8 bases agree with TRBD1. Germline assignment: CDR1 SGHRS and CDR2 YFSETQ. The V segment lost 0 bases and the J segment 6 bases; nucleotides outside the gene matches: 8. The CDR3 has 16 amino acids. Variable domain in full (rest from reference TRBV5-1 and TRBJ1-3): KAGVTQTPRYLIKTRGQQVTLSCSPISGHRSVSWYQQTPGQGLQFLFEYFSETQRNKGNFPGRFSGRQFSNSRSEMNVSTLELGDSALYLCASSLEQGEPLNTIYFGEGSWLTVV.

The chain carries TRBV2 and TRBJ2-7, with 7 positions matching TRBD2. Germline-derived CDR1 and CDR2 are SNHLY and FYNNEI. The CDR3 is 16 residues long. V lost 2 bases, J lost 3 bases, and 10 bases stayed unmatched. The CDR3 sequence is CASSESGTMGSYEQYF. The CDR3 DNA follows: TGTGCCAGCAGTGAAAGCGGGACGATGGGGAGCTACGAGCAGTACTTC.

Remarks on this clone: A junction end diverges from the germline sequence, so it may reflect a read error. This sample also contains other DNA sequences that code for the same CDR3. The chain uses TRBV7-3 and TRBJ1-2; 8 nucleotides agree with TRBD1. CDR1 and CDR2 from the germline V gene are SGHTA and FQGTGA. CDR3 length equals 14 residues. CDR3 sequence: CASSLTGGNYGYTF. The CDR3 coding sequence is TGTGCCAGCAGCCTAACAGGGGGTAACTATGGCTACACCTTC.